In its sample, the clone carrying this T cell receptor beta chain was seen a few times. The CDR3 length is 12 residues. The germline V and J ends were trimmed by 3 bases and 8 bases, with 8 bases remaining between them. Germline V gene sequence: CDR1 LGHDT, CDR2 YNNKEL (reference sequence). Under the authors' procedure: The assay estimated nucleated cells by amplifying reference gene primers. The assay was immunoSEQ multiplex PCR, and TCRdb's table has in-frame clones only and misses some. V, J and clone size derive from that table, while D and trimming were established from the DNA sequence. Of tens of thousands of clones in the sample, approximately 87% were seen once. The data belong to a study of blood T cell repertoires in COVID-19. Study at large: Donors in the United States, Italy and Spain gave samples during acute or convalescent COVID-19. The cDNA or gDNA used as material had been derived from T cells, B-cell-depleted T cells, or PBMCs.

The sequencing input was peripheral blood. The chain is built from TRBV3-1 (or the pseudogene TRBV3-2) and TRBJ1-3; D is undetermined. The TCR sequence derives from a human donor in a cohort sampled during active COVID-19. This CDR3 reads CASSQVADTIYF. For the CDR3, the DNA is TGTGCCAGCAGCCAGGTGGCAGACACCATATATTTT.